The clone carrying this TCR beta chain was recorded once. The antigen remains undetermined. The data derive from a study of shared clonotypes between healthy human individuals. Study overall: Three plates were used per donor for CD4 naive, three for CD4 memory, two for CD8 naive and one for CD8 memory.

Deep was the level at which the assay was run. Generated by immunoSEQ multiplex PCR, the TCRdb table keeps only in-frame clones and is missing some. The table records 2.3 million or so clones, approximately 93% of them present only once. Per the germline V gene, CDR1 is SQVTM and CDR2 is ANQGSEA. Trimming at V came to 7 bases and at J to 1 base, leaving 6 bases not matched to a gene. The CDR3 runs to 13 residues. Study-wide findings and caveats: Naive subsets usually exceeded memory subsets in estimated richness.

This rearrangement joins TRBV29-1 to TRBJ1-2; TRBD1 agrees at 7 bases. Sequencing was carried out using naive CD4+ T cells from PBMCs. Subset described: CD45RA+ positively selected. This clonotype was sampled from a man between 18 and 29 years old in good health. Some clones in this sample may be carry-over from other donors' samples. The chain's CDR3 is CSAGQDFNYGYTF. The CDR3 DNA reads TGCAGCGCCGGACAGGATTTTAACTATGGCTACACCTTC. The full variable domain, its missing parts supplied by reference TRBV29-1 and TRBJ1-2, is SAVISQKPSRDICQRGTSLTIQCQVDSQVTMMFWYRQQPGQSLTLIATANQGSEATYESGFVIDKFPISRPNLTFSTLTVSNMSPEDSSIYLCSAGQDFNYGYTFGSGTRLTVV.